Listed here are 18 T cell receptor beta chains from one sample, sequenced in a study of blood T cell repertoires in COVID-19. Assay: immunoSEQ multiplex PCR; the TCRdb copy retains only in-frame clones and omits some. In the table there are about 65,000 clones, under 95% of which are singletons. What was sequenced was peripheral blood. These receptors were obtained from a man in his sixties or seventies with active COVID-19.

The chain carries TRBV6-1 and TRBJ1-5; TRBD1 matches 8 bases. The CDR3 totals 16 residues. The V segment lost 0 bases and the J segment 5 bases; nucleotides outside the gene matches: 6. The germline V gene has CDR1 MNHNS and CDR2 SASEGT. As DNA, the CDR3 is TGTGCCAGCAGTGAAGCAGGGACAGGACCCCATCAGCCCCAGCATTTT. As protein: CASSEAGTGPHQPQHF.

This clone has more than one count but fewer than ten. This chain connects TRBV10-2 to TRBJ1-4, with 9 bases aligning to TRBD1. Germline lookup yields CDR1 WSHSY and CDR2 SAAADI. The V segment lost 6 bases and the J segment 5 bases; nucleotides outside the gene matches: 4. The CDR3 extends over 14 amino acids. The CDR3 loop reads CASSTGGKNEKLFF. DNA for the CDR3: TGCGCCAGCAGCACAGGGGGCAAAAATGAAAAACTGTTTTTT.

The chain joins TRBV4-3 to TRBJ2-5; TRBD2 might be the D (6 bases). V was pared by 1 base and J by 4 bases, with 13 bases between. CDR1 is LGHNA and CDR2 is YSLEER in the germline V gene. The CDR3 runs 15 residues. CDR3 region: CASSQAGTPGETQYF. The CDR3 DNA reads TGCGCCAGCAGCCAAGCCGGGACTCCCGGAGAGACCCAGTACTTC.

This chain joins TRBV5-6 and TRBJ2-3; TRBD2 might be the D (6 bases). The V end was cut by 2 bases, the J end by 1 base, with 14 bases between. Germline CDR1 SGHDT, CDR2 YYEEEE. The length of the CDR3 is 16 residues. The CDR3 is CASSFLKGGGTDTQYF. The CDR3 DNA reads TGTGCCAGCAGCTTCCTTAAGGGCGGGGGCACAGATACGCAGTATTTT.

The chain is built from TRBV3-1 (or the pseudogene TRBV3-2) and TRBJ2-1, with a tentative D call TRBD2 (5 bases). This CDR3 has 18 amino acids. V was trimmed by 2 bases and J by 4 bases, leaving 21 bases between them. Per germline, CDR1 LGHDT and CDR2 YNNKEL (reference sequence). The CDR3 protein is CASSQNRPGTRSYNEQFF. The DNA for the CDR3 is TGTGCCAGCAGCCAAAACCGGCCGGGAACACGGTCGTACAATGAGCAGTTCTTC.

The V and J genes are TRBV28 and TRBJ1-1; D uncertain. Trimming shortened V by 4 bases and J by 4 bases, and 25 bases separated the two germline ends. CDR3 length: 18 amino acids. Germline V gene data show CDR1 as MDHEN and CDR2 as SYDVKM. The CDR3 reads CASSSPWADGPRGTEAFF. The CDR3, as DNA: TGTGCCAGCAGTTCCCCGTGGGCGGACGGACCTCGGGGCACTGAAGCTTTCTTT.

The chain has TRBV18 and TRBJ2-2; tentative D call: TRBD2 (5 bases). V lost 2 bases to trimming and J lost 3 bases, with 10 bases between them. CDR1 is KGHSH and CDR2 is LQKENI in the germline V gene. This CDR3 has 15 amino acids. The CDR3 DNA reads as TGTGCCAGCTCACCAGGGCTGGGAGACACCGGGGAGCTGTTTTTT. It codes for CASSPGLGDTGELFF.

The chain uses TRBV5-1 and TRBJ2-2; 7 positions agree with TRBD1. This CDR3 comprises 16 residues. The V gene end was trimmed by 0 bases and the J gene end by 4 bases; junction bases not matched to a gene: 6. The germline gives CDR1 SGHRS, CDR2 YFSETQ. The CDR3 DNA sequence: TGCGCCAGCAGCTTGGGACAGGGTTACGGCACCGGGGAGCTGTTTTTT. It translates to CASSLGQGYGTGELFF.

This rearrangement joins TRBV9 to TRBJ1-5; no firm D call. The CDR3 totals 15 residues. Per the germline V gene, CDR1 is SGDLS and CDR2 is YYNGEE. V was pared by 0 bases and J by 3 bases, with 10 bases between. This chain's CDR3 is CASSVGVSFNQPQHF. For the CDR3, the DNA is TGTGCCAGCAGCGTAGGAGTTAGTTTCAATCAGCCCCAGCATTTT.

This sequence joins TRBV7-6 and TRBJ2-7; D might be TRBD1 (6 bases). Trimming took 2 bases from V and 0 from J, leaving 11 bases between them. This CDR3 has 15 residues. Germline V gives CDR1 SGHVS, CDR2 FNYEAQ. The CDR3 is CASSLTPGDSYEQYF. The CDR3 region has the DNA TGTGCCAGCAGCTTAACCCCAGGGGACTCCTACGAGCAGTACTTC.

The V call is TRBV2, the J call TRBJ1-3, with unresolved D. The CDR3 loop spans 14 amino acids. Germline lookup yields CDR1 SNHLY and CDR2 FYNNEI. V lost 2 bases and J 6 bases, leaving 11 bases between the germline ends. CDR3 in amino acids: CASSEPRGENTIYF. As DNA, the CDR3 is TGTGCCAGCAGTGAACCCCGAGGTGAAAACACCATATATTTT.

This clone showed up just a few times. In nucleotides, the CDR3 is TGTGCCAGCAGCCAAGATGCGGTGCAGCCCCAGCATTTT. Its translation is CASSQDAVQPQHF. The gene calls are TRBV3-1 (or the pseudogene TRBV3-2) and TRBJ1-5, with unresolved D. The CDR3 covers 13 residues. Trimming cost V 0 bases and J 7 bases, with 7 bases left between them. Germline CDR1 LGHDT, CDR2 YNNKEL (reference sequence).

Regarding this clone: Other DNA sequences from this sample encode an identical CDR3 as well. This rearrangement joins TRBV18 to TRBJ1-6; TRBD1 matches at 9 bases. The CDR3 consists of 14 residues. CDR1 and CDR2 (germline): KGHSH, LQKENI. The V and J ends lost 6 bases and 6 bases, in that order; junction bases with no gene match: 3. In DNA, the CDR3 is TGTGCCAGCTCGCCGACAGGGGGTAATTCACCCCTCCACTTT. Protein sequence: CASSPTGGNSPLHF.

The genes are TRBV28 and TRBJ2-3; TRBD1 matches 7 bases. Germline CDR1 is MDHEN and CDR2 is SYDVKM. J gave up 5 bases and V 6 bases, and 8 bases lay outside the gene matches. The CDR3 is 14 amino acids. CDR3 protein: CASSQTGKGDTQYF. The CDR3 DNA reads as TGTGCCAGCAGCCAGACAGGGAAGGGAGATACGCAGTATTTT.

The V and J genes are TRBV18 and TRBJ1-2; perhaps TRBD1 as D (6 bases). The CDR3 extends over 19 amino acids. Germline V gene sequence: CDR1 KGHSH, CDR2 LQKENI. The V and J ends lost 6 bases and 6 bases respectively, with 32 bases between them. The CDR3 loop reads CASSPINGGLNPSSNGYTF. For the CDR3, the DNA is TGTGCCAGCTCCCCCATTAACGGGGGGCTGAACCCTAGTAGTAATGGCTACACCTTC.

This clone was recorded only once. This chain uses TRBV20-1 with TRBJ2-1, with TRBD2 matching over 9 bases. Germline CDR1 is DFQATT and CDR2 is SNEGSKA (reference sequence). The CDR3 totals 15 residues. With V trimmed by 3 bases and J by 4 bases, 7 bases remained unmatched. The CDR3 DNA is TGCAGTGCTAGTAGTGCTAGCGGGAATTACAATGAGCAGTTCTTC. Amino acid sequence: CSASSASGNYNEQFF.

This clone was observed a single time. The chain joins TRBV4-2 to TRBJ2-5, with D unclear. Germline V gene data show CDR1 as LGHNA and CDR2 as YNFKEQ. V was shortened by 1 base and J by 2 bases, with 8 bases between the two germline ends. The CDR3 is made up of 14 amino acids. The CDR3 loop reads CASSQGPRQETQYF. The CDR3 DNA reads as TGTGCCAGCAGCCAAGGGCCCAGGCAAGAGACCCAGTACTTC.

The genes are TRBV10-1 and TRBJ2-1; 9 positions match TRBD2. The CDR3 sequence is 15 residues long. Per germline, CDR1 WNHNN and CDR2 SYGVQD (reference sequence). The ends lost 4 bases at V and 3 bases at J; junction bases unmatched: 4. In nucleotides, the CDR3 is TGCGCCAGCAGTGTACAAGCGGGAGGCTACAATGAGCAGTTCTTC. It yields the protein CASSVQAGGYNEQFF.